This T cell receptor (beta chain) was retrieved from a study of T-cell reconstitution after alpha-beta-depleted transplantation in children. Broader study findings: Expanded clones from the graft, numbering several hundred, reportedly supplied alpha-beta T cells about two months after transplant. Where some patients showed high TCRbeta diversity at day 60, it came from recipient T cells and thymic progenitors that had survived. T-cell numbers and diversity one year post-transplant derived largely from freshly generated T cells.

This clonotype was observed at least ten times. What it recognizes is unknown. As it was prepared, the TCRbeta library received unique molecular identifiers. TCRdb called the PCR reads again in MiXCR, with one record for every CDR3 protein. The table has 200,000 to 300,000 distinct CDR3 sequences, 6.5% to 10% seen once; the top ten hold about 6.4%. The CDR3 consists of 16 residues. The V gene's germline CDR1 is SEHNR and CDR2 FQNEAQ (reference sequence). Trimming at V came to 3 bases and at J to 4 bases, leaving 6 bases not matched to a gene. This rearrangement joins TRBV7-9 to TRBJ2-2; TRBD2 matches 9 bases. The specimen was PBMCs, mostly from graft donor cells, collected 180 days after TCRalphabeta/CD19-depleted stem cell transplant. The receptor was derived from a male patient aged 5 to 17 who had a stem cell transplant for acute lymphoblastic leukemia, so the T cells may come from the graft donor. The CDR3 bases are TGTGCCAGCAGCTTCGCTAGCGGGGTCTCCACCGGGGAGCTGTTTTTT. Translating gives CASSFASGVSTGELFF.